This T cell receptor (beta chain) was retrieved from a study of human T cells and chemical hapten exposure. Overall study context: For sensitization, 2% DPC was applied to a 2 cm by 2 cm patch of upper inner arm skin. The upper back received 0.01% DPC by patch testing, with results read at 6 days.

Each CDR3 protein is one row after TCRdb ran MiXCR on the RACE reads. Among tens of thousands of distinct CDR3 sequences listed, 10% were seen once. Time point given: patch test 2, 6 weeks after DPC sensitization. Treatment specified: therapeutic diphenylcyclopropenone sensitization with weekly scalp DPC. The CDR3 is made up of 13 amino acids. V lost 3 bases to trimming and J lost 7 bases; unmatched junction nucleotides: 6. Germline-derived CDR1 and CDR2 are SGHTA and FQGNSA. The rearrangement joins TRBV7-2 to TRBJ2-7; TRBD1 matches at 7 bases. The TCR was taken from a woman aged 50 to 60 with alopecia areata. Some clones in this sample may be carry-over from other donors' samples. The material was whole blood, obtained in connection with sensitization to the hapten diphenylcyclopropenone (DPC). DNA for the CDR3: TGTGCCAGCAGCTTCGAGACAGGGAGAGAGCAGTACTTC. The encoded protein is CASSFETGREQYF.